The 21 T cell receptor beta chains given below trace back to one sample, sequenced in a study of blood T cell repertoires in COVID-19. TCRdb keeps only in-frame clones here, not all; method: immunoSEQ multiplex PCR. The table includes over 250,000 clones, approximately 88% detected once. The source material was peripheral blood. These receptors were taken from a woman in her twenties or thirties with acute or convalescent COVID-19.

The chain has TRBV29-1 and TRBJ2-5, with TRBD2 as a possible D gene (5 bases). The CDR3 spans 12 residues. V gave up 4 bases and J gave up 4 bases, with 10 bases separating them. Germline CDR1 and CDR2: SQVTM and ANQGSEA. The CDR3 here is CSVVRDLETQYF. The CDR3 coding sequence is TGCAGCGTTGTTCGGGATTTAGAGACCCAGTACTTC. Together with reference TRBV29-1 and TRBJ2-5, the CDR3 gives the full variable domain: SAVISQKPSRDICQRGTSLTIQCQVDSQVTMMFWYRQQPGQSLTLIATANQGSEATYESGFVIDKFPISRPNLTFSTLTVSNMSPEDSSIYLCSVVRDLETQYFGPGTRLLVL.

The chain employs TRBV14 and TRBJ1-1; weak D call: TRBD1 (6 bases). This CDR3 comprises 14 residues. Trimming shortened V by 3 bases and J by 4 bases, and 12 bases separated the two germline ends. From germline, CDR1 is SGHDN and CDR2 FVKESK. The CDR3 loop reads CASSHRGLTTEAFF. CDR3 coding DNA: TGTGCCAGCAGCCATAGGGGGTTGACCACTGAAGCTTTCTTT. Using reference TRBV14 and TRBJ1-1 for the parts outside the CDR3, the full variable domain is EAGVTQFPSHSVIEKGQTVTLRCDPISGHDNLYWYRRVMGKEIKFLLHFVKESKQDESGMPNNRFLAERTGGTYSTLKVQPAELEDSGVYFCASSHRGLTTEAFFGQGTRLTVV.

The chain has TRBV3-1 (or the pseudogene TRBV3-2) and TRBJ2-7; 9 nucleotides line up with TRBD2. This CDR3 contains 15 residues. The V segment lost 0 bases and the J segment 9 bases; nucleotides outside the gene matches: 9. The germline V gene has CDR1 LGHDT and CDR2 YNNKEL (reference sequence). CDR3 loop: CASSQEEASGTPQYF. Written as DNA, the CDR3 is TGTGCCAGCAGCCAAGAAGAGGCTAGCGGGACACCGCAGTACTTC.

The CDR3 coding sequence is TGTGCCAGCAGCTTAGATGGGGGGGCCGTGACCCAGTACTTC. It translates to CASSLDGGAVTQYF. V is TRBV7-2 and J is TRBJ2-5; a weak D match, TRBD2 (7 bases). This CDR3 has 14 amino acids. Trimming took off 1 base at V and 7 bases at J, with 13 bases between the two ends. Germline V lookup: CDR1 SGHTA, CDR2 FQGNSA.

The chain has TRBV7-6 and TRBJ1-4; D possibly corresponds to TRBD1 (5 bases). Germline V gene sequence: CDR1 SGHVS, CDR2 FNYEAQ. The CDR3 length is 13 residues. Trimming removed 6 bases at V and 8 bases at J, with 13 bases between. The CDR3 reads CASSLTVGEKLFF. The CDR3 nucleotides read TGTGCCAGCAGTCTGACAGTCGGAGAAAAACTGTTTTTT.

J is TRBJ2-1 and V is TRBV19; D might be TRBD1 (6 bases). The germline gives CDR1 LNHDA, CDR2 SQIVND (reference sequence). Trimming removed 6 bases at V and 10 bases at J, with 13 bases between. The CDR3 has 12 amino acids. Written as DNA, the CDR3 is TGTGCCAGTAGCGTCACCCAGGGGGAGCAGTTCTTC. This sequence encodes CASSVTQGEQFF.

Written as DNA, the CDR3 is TGTGCCAGCAGCGCCTCGGGACACCCTAACACTGAAGCTTTCTTT. This translates into CASSASGHPNTEAFF. The rearrangement joins TRBV9 to TRBJ1-1; D is perhaps TRBD1 (6 bases). V dropped 3 bases and J dropped 2 bases, with 14 bases sitting between them. Germline V lookup: CDR1 SGDLS, CDR2 YYNGEE. This CDR3 is 15 amino acids long.

The chain couples TRBV7-2 to TRBJ1-2; 8 nucleotides agree with TRBD1. Germline trimming cut 5 bases from V and 12 bases from J; bases unmatched to any gene: 11. Germline V gene data show CDR1 as SGHTA and CDR2 as FQGNSA. The CDR3 covers 13 residues. CDR3 amino acids: CASSVTGGLGNTF. The CDR3 DNA reads as TGTGCCAGCAGCGTCACAGGGGGGTTGGGGAACACCTTC.

The chain is built from TRBV7-9 and TRBJ1-4, with a weak D call TRBD1 (5 bases). The V gene lost 2 bases and the J gene lost 8 bases, with 21 bases spanning the gap. The CDR3 covers 17 residues. Germline V lookup: CDR1 SEHNR, CDR2 FQNEAQ (reference sequence). The CDR3, as DNA: TGTGCCAGCAGCTTAAGTACAGCCCAGGGCCCAGAGGAAAAACTGTTTTTT. It specifies CASSLSTAQGPEEKLFF.

This clone was counted a few times. J is TRBJ2-2 and V is TRBV24-1; weak D call: TRBD2 (5 bases). The CDR3 has 15 residues. Germline V gene lookup returns CDR1 KGHDR and CDR2 SFDVKD. V lost 9 bases and J 0 bases, leaving 13 bases between the germline ends. The CDR3 sequence: CATQRDGTNTGELFF. The CDR3 DNA sequence: TGTGCCACCCAACGGGATGGGACGAACACCGGGGAGCTGTTTTTT.

The genes are TRBV27 and TRBJ1-1, with unresolved D. Germline CDR1 MNHEY, CDR2 SMNVEV (reference sequence). V lost 5 bases and J lost 7, with 14 bases in between. CDR3 length: 13 amino acids. The CDR3 coding sequence is TGTGCCAGCAGTCTCCGGGGAAGGATTGAAGCTTTCTTT. It specifies CASSLRGRIEAFF.

The J gene is TRBJ1-2, the V gene TRBV10-3, with D perhaps TRBD1 (5 bases). Germline loops: CDR1 ENHRY, CDR2 SYGVKD. Trimming took off 3 bases at V and 8 bases at J, with 16 bases between the two ends. The CDR3 totals 14 residues. The CDR3, as DNA: TGTGCCATCAGTGAAGGTACAGGAACCTCGGGCTACACCTTC. It specifies CAISEGTGTSGYTF.

The rearrangement links TRBV30 to TRBJ2-5, with D possibly TRBD1 on 6 matching bases. CDR3 size: 13 residues. Trimming cost V 2 bases and J 5 bases, with 12 bases left between them. Germline CDR1 reads GTSNPN; CDR2 reads SVGIG (reference sequence). CDR3 sequence (DNA): TGTGCCTGGAGTATCGTTGACAGGGAGACCCAGTACTTC. Amino acids: CAWSIVDRETQYF.

The chain combines TRBV7-8 with TRBJ2-7, with D possibly matching TRBD2 (5 bases). With 0 bases removed from V and 8 bases from J, the gap between germline ends came to 11 bases. The length of the CDR3 is 13 residues. Germline V gene lookup returns CDR1 SGHVS and CDR2 FQNEAQ. In nucleotides, the CDR3 is TGTGCCAGCAGCTTAGCCTCACGGGGTCAGCAGTACTTC. This gives the protein CASSLASRGQQYF.

The chain employs TRBV11-3 and TRBJ2-4; tentative D call: TRBD2 (6 bases). The germline V gene has CDR1 SGHNT and CDR2 YENEEA. V was trimmed by 0 bases and J by 8 bases, leaving 8 bases between them. The CDR3 sequence is 13 residues long. The CDR3 here is CASSLDWGDIQYF. The CDR3 DNA is TGTGCCAGCAGCTTAGACTGGGGGGACATTCAGTACTTC.

The chain joins TRBV19 to TRBJ2-3; TRBD1 matches at 8 bases. The CDR3 extends over 15 amino acids. V was clipped by 5 bases and J by 1 base; unmatched bases: 5. Germline lookup yields CDR1 LNHDA and CDR2 SQIVND (reference sequence). The CDR3 loop is CASSPPTGGTDTQYF. CDR3 sequence (DNA): TGTGCCAGTAGTCCCCCGACAGGGGGCACAGATACGCAGTATTTT.

The genes are TRBV5-1 and TRBJ2-3; 13 bases fit TRBD2. V gave up 3 bases and J gave up 5 bases; unmatched junction bases: 3. Germline V gene sequence: CDR1 SGHRS, CDR2 YFSETQ. This CDR3 contains 15 residues. The CDR3: CASSYRLAGGDTQYF. In DNA form, the CDR3 reads TGCGCCAGCAGCTATCGACTAGCGGGGGGAGATACGCAGTATTTT. Full variable domain (rest looked up from reference TRBV5-1 and TRBJ2-3): KAGVTQTPRYLIKTRGQQVTLSCSPISGHRSVSWYQQTPGQGLQFLFEYFSETQRNKGNFPGRFSGRQFSNSRSEMNVSTLELGDSALYLCASSYRLAGGDTQYFGPGTRLTVL.

This clone was detected only a few times. This rearrangement joins TRBV5-4 to TRBJ2-3; 15 bases map to TRBD2. Germline loops: CDR1 SGHNT, CDR2 YYREEE (reference sequence). With V trimmed by 4 bases and J by 5 bases, 5 bases remained unmatched. The CDR3 is made up of 16 amino acids. CDR3 sequence (DNA): TGTGCCAGCAGCCTCGGGACTAGCGGGAGGATAGATACGCAGTATTTT. This gives the protein CASSLGTSGRIDTQYF.

J is TRBJ2-1 and V is TRBV19; 9 bases align to TRBD2. The germline gives CDR1 LNHDA, CDR2 SQIVND (reference sequence). This CDR3 has 21 residues. Trimming took 0 bases from V and 4 from J; bases not matched to a gene: 19. Written as DNA, the CDR3 is TGTGCCAGTAGTATAGAATGGAGTAAAGGGGCTAGCGGGACGTTTTACAATGAGCAGTTCTTC. Amino acids: CASSIEWSKGASGTFYNEQFF.

This chain links TRBV29-1 with TRBJ1-1; TRBD1 is a possible D gene (5 bases). V gave up 4 bases and J gave up 4 bases, with 16 bases separating them. Looked up from germline, CDR1 is SQVTM and CDR2 is ANQGSEA. The CDR3 runs to 14 residues. CDR3 coding DNA: TGCAGCGTTGGGGGGGGGACCCCGAGCACTGAAGCTTTCTTT. Its protein is CSVGGGTPSTEAFF.

The chain recombines TRBV5-1 with TRBJ2-4; 12 positions match TRBD1. This CDR3 spans 19 amino acids. CDR1 and CDR2 (germline): SGHRS, YFSETQ. V lost 4 bases and J lost 0; bases outside the gene matches: 11. The CDR3 DNA follows: TGCGCCAGCAGCCCCGGACCGGGACAGGGGGCCCTAGCCAAAAACATTCAGTACTTC. Translation: CASSPGPGQGALAKNIQYF.